These 18 T cell receptor beta chains came from one sample sequenced in a study of cytomegalovirus exposure and HLA in healthy donors. The study ran its PCR with 60 Vbeta and 13 Jbeta primers. Sequenced by immunoSEQ multiplex PCR; TCRdb stores in-frame clones only, minus some. The sample lists 150,000 to 200,000 clones, roughly 73% occurring once. The sample was PBMCs. These receptors were collected from a woman under 40 in good health and CMV-seronegative.

The V and J genes are TRBV29-1 and TRBJ1-1; no clear D. The ends were cut back, 7 bases at V and 11 bases at J, with 26 bases in the middle. The germline CDR1 and CDR2 sequences are SQVTM and ANQGSEA. CDR3 size: 14 residues. The CDR3 DNA sequence: TGCAGCGGCCTAAATGGGTTATCCTCGCGGCGCGCTTTCTTT. It translates to CSGLNGLSSRRAFF.

V gene TRBV5-1 combines with J gene TRBJ2-2; 8 bases map to TRBD1. The CDR3 is 16 amino acids. The V gene's germline CDR1 is SGHRS and CDR2 YFSETQ. The ends lost 3 bases at V and 1 base at J; junction bases unmatched: 5. CDR3 in amino acids: CASSSSGTGNTGELFF. For the CDR3, the DNA is TGCGCCAGCAGCTCCTCCGGGACAGGGAACACCGGGGAGCTGTTTTTT.

The chain uses TRBV7-2 and TRBJ1-1; maybe TRBD1 (5 bases). V was shortened by 3 bases and J by 0 bases, with 8 bases between the two germline ends. Germline lookup yields CDR1 SGHTA and CDR2 FQGNSA. The CDR3 covers 14 residues. The CDR3, as DNA: TGTGCCAGCAGCTTCGGGGGGTTGAACACTGAAGCTTTCTTT. It encodes CASSFGGLNTEAFF.

The chain carries TRBV10-2 and TRBJ2-3, with 10 bases lining up with TRBD2. The CDR3 totals 18 residues. Unmatched junction bases numbered 11, after V lost 2 bases and J lost 3 bases. Germline lookup yields CDR1 WSHSY and CDR2 SAAADI. The CDR3 sequence: CASSELAGAGFKTDTQYF. The CDR3 DNA sequence: TGCGCCAGCAGTGAGCTAGCGGGAGCTGGTTTTAAAACAGATACGCAGTATTTT.

The gene calls are TRBV4-2 and TRBJ2-7; tentative D call: TRBD2 (6 bases). Germline V lookup: CDR1 LGHNA, CDR2 YNFKEQ. This CDR3 comprises 16 residues. Trimming removed 5 bases from V and 2 bases from J, with 19 bases in between. DNA of the CDR3: TGTGCCAGCAGCTCGGGGGTTGGGGCTAGCACCTACGAGCAGTACTTC. Protein sequence: CASSSGVGASTYEQYF.

The V call is TRBV12-5, the J call TRBJ2-5; D is ambiguous. The CDR3 is made up of 13 amino acids. Germline CDR1 is LGHNT and CDR2 is FRNRAP. The ends were cut back, 6 bases at V and 5 bases at J, with 13 bases in the middle. The CDR3 region has the DNA TGTGCTAGTGGAACGATATCTCAGGAGACCCAGTACTTC. As protein: CASGTISQETQYF.

The chain has TRBV28 and TRBJ2-7, with no clear D. CDR1 MDHEN and CDR2 SYDVKM come from the germline V gene. V lost 5 bases and J 2 bases, leaving 10 bases between the germline ends. The CDR3 contains 13 residues. The CDR3 protein is CASSPGSTYEQYF. The CDR3 nucleotides read TGTGCCAGCAGTCCAGGATCCACCTACGAGCAGTACTTC.

The chain uses TRBV7-9 and TRBJ2-2; 9 bases align to TRBD1. The J segment lost 1 base and the V segment lost 4 bases, leaving 1 base of the junction unmatched. The germline CDR1 and CDR2 sequences are SEHNR and FQNEAQ (reference sequence). The CDR3 has 15 residues. The CDR3 reads CASSSGQGNTGELFF. In DNA, the CDR3 is TGTGCCAGCAGCTCGGGACAGGGGAACACCGGGGAGCTGTTTTTT.

The chain uses TRBV7-9 and TRBJ2-3; 7 bases align to TRBD2. Trimming at V came to 1 base and at J to 4 bases, leaving 5 bases not matched to a gene. Germline V gene data show CDR1 as SEHNR and CDR2 as FQNEAQ (reference sequence). CDR3 length: 15 amino acids. CDR3 nucleotides: TGTGCCAGCAGCTTAGTTCTAGCGGCGGCAGATACGCAGTATTTT. It translates to CASSLVLAAADTQYF.

The chain employs TRBV5-1 and TRBJ1-1; weak D call: TRBD1 (5 bases). The CDR3 loop spans 17 amino acids. Germline CDR1 reads SGHRS; CDR2 reads YFSETQ. V lost 0 bases, J lost 1 base, and 16 bases lay in between. Here the CDR3 DNA reads TGCGCCAGCAGCTTGGTCCCGGGGGGGAGACGGAACACTGAAGCTTTCTTT. Translated, it gives CASSLVPGGRRNTEAFF.

The CDR3 DNA follows: TGTGCCAGTAGTATGGCTAGCGGGAGTCGGAATGAGCAGTTCTTC. Its translation: CASSMASGSRNEQFF. The J gene is TRBJ2-1, the V gene TRBV19, with 10 bases fitting TRBD2. The CDR3 is made up of 15 amino acids. Trimming at V came to 3 bases and at J to 7 bases, leaving 6 bases not matched to a gene. CDR1 is LNHDA, CDR2 SQIVND, per germline (reference sequence).

This chain joins TRBV19 and TRBJ2-7; a weak D match, TRBD2 (5 bases). The germline gives CDR1 LNHDA, CDR2 SQIVND (reference sequence). This CDR3 region has 13 residues. V dropped 5 bases and J dropped 0 bases, with 8 bases sitting between them. The CDR3 reads CASSLDFSYEQYF. CDR3 bases: TGTGCCAGTAGTCTGGACTTCTCCTACGAGCAGTACTTC.

The chain recombines TRBV7-9 with TRBJ1-4; 12 nucleotides line up with TRBD1. V was clipped by 5 bases and J by 2 bases; unmatched bases: 3. The germline V gene encodes CDR1 SEHNR and CDR2 FQNEAQ (reference sequence). The CDR3 is 16 amino acids. The CDR3 reads CASSRDRGPTNEKLFF. The CDR3 DNA reads TGTGCCAGCAGCCGGGACAGGGGGCCCACTAATGAAAAACTGTTTTTT. The full variable domain, its missing parts supplied by reference TRBV7-9 and TRBJ1-4, is DTGVSQNPRHKITKRGQNVTFRCDPISEHNRLYWYRQTLGQGPEFLTYFQNEAQLEKSRLLSDRFSAERPKGSFSTLEIQRTEQGDSAMYLCASSRDRGPTNEKLFFGSGTQLSVL.

The chain uses TRBV5-1 and TRBJ2-3; 9 bases map to TRBD2. V dropped 0 bases and J dropped 3; count of bases not matched to a gene: 8. The CDR3 spans 17 residues. Looked up from germline, CDR1 is SGHRS and CDR2 is YFSETQ. CDR3: CASSLVPQAGGTDTQYF. The CDR3 region has the DNA TGCGCCAGCAGCTTGGTCCCTCAAGCGGGAGGAACAGATACGCAGTATTTT.

V usage is TRBV11-2 and J usage is TRBJ2-1; D gene uncertain. Germline values: CDR1 SGHAT, CDR2 FQNNGV. CDR3 length: 15 residues. The ends were cut back, 1 base at V and 8 bases at J, with 15 bases in the middle. DNA of the CDR3: TGTGCCAGCAGCTTAGTATCCGGATTGGGCTATGAGCAGTTCTTC. Translated, it gives CASSLVSGLGYEQFF.

J is TRBJ2-3 and V is TRBV4-1, with TRBD2 identical over 12 bases. The CDR3 extends over 17 amino acids. From germline, CDR1 is MGHRA and CDR2 YSYEKL. The V gene end was trimmed by 0 bases and the J gene end by 12 bases; junction bases not matched to a gene: 13. The CDR3 here is CASSQDRRLAGVLNQYF. The CDR3 DNA reads as TGCGCCAGCAGCCAAGATCGGAGACTAGCGGGGGTCCTGAACCAGTATTTT.

The chain has TRBV7-2 and TRBJ1-1; D might be TRBD1 (6 bases). V lost 6 bases, J lost 5 bases, and 16 bases lay in between. This CDR3 is 14 amino acids long. Germline loops: CDR1 SGHTA, CDR2 FQGNSA. This CDR3 reads CASRARGGGTEAFF. CDR3 coding DNA: TGTGCCAGCAGGGCTAGGGGGGGAGGTACTGAAGCTTTCTTT.

This chain uses TRBV5-4 with TRBJ1-2; possible D gene TRBD1, 6 bases. CDR1 and CDR2 (germline): SGHNT, YYREEE (reference sequence). The CDR3 consists of 16 residues. Trimming took 3 bases from V and 2 from J, leaving 17 bases between them. The CDR3: CASSSGHPKGNYGYTF. CDR3 coding DNA: TGTGCCAGCAGCTCGGGACACCCGAAGGGAAACTATGGCTACACCTTC.